This entry concerns a single T cell receptor beta chain. The target antigen is unknown. Profiling relied on immunoSEQ multiplex PCR, and the TCRdb table lists in-frame clones only, not all of them. There are about 1.5 million clones in the sample; 95% to 97% occur only once, and more than 0.9% lies in the top ten. The data are from a study of shared clonotypes between healthy human individuals. Whole-study findings and limits: It was only blood that was sampled, and tissue repertoires likely differ.

In the CD4+ fraction, cells were divided into CD45RA+ naive and CD45RA-negative memory subsets. V lost 5 bases, J lost 1 base, and 9 bases lay in between. The length of the CDR3 is 13 residues. Germline CDR1 SGHTA, CDR2 FQGNSA. V and J are TRBV7-2 and TRBJ2-7; D is unclear. The TCR originated in a man aged 25-40 years in good health. The sequenced sample was naive CD4+ T cells sorted from blood. Subset noted: CD45RA+ positively selected. The CDR3 region is CASSRLPSYEQYF. The CDR3, as DNA: TGTGCCAGCAGCCGACTCCCATCCTACGAGCAGTACTTC.